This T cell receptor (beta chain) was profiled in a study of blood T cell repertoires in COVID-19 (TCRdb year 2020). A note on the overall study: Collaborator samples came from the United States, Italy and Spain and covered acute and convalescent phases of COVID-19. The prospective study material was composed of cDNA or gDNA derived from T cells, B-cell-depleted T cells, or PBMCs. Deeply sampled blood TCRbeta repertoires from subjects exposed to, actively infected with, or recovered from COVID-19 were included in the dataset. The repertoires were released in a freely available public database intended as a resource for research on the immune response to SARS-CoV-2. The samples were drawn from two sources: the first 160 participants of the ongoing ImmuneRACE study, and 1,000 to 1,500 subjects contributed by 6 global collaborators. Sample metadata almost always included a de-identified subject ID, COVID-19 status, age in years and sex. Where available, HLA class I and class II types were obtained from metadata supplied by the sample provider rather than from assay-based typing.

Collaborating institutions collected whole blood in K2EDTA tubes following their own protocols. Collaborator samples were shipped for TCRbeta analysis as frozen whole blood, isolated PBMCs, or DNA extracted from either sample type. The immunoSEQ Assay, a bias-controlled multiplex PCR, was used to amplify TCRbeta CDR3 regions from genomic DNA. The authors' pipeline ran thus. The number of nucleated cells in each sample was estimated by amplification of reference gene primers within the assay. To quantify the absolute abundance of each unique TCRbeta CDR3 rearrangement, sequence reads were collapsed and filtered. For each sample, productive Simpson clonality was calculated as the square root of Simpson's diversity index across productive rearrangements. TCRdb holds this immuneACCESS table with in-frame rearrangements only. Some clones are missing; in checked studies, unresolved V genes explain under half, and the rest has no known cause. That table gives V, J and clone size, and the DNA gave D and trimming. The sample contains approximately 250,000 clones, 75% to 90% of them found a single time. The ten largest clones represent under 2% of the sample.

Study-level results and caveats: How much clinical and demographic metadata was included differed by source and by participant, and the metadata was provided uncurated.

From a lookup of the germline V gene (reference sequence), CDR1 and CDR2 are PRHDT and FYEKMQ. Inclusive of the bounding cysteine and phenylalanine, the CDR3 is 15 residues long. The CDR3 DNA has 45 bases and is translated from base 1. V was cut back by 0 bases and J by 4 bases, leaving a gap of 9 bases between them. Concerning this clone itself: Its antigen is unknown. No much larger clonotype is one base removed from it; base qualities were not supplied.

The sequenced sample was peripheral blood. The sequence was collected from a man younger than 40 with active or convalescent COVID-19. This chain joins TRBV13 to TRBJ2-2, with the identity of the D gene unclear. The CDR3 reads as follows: CASSLGLGPTGELFF. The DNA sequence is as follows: TGTGCCAGCAGCTTAGGTCTCGGTCCCACCGGGGAGCTGTTTTTT.